The clone carrying this T cell receptor beta chain was detected once. V dropped 2 bases and J dropped 0 bases, with 10 bases sitting between them. This CDR3 region has 16 residues. CDR1 and CDR2 from the germline V gene are MDHEN and SYDVKM. The data are from a study of blood T cell repertoires in COVID-19. Looking at the study overall: Whether acute or convalescent, the COVID-19 samples came from the United States, Italy and Spain.

In the original workflow: Estimates of nucleated cell counts were drawn from the amplification of reference gene primers. Assay: immunoSEQ multiplex PCR; the TCRdb copy retains only in-frame clones and omits some. V and J calls and clone size follow that table, whereas D and trimming were derived from the DNA. The sample records 200,000 to 250,000 clones, 80% to 90% being singletons. The sample comprised PBMCs or T cells enriched from blood (not recorded which). V usage is TRBV28 and J usage is TRBJ1-4, with no clear D. This TCR was recovered from a young woman in a cohort exposed to, infected with or recovered from COVID-19 (not recorded which). The CDR3 region is CASSLGPVTTNEKLFF. The CDR3 DNA sequence: TGTGCCAGCAGTTTAGGCCCCGTTACAACTAATGAAAAACTGTTTTTT.